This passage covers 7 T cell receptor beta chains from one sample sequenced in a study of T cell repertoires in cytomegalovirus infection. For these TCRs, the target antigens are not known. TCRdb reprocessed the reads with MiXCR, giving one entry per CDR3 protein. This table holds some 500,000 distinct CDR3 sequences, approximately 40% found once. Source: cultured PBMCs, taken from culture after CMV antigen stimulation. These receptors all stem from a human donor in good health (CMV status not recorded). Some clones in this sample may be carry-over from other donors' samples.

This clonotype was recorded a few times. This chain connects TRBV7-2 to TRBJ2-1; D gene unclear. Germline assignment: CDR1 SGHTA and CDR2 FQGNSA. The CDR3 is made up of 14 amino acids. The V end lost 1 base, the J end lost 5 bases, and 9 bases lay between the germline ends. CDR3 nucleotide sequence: TGTGCCAGCAGCTTAGAATGGTCCCACAATGAGCAGTTCTTC. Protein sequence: CASSLEWSHNEQFF.

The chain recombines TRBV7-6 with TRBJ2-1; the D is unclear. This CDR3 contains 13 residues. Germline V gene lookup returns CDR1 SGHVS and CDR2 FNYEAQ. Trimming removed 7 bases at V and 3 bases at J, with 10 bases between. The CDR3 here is CASTLGGYNEQFF. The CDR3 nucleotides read TGTGCCAGCACCCTAGGCGGCTACAATGAGCAGTTCTTC.

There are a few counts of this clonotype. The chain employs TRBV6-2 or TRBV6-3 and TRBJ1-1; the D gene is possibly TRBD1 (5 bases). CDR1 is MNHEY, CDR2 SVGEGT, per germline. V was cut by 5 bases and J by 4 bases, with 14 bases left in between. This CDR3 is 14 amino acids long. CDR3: CASSRGAGGTEAFF. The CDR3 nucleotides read TGTGCCAGCAGTCGTGGAGCGGGGGGCACTGAAGCTTTCTTT.

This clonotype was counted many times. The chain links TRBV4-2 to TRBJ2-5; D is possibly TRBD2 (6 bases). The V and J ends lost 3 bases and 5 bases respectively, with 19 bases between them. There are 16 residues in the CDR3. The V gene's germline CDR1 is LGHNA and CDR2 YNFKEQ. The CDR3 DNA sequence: TGTGCCAGCAGCCAGGATTGGGATAGCGGTATCGAGACCCAGTACTTC. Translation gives CASSQDWDSGIETQYF.

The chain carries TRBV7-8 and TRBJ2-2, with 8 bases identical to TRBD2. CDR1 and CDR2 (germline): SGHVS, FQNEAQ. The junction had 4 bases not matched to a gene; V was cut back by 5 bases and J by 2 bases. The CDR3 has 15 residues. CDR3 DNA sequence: TGTGCCAGCAGCCCACTAGCGGCTAACACCGGGGAGCTGTTTTTT. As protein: CASSPLAANTGELFF.

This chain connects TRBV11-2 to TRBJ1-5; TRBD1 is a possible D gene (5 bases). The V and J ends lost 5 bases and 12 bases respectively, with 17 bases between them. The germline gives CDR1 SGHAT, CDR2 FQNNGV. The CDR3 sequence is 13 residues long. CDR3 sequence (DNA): TGTGCCAGCAGCCGATCCTTGGGGGGGATCCAGCATTTT. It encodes CASSRSLGGIQHF.

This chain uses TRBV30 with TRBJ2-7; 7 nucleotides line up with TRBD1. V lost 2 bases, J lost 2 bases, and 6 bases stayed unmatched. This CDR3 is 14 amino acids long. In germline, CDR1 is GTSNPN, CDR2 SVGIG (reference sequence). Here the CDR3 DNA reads TGTGCCTGGAGTCAAAAGGGACAGACCTACGAGCAGTACTTC. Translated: CAWSQKGQTYEQYF.